The rows below give T cell receptor beta chains drawn from one sample of a study of blood T cell repertoires in COVID-19. Assay used: immunoSEQ multiplex PCR; TCRdb lists only in-frame clones, some missing. The data contain 130,000 to 150,000 clones, around 80% of them singletons. Sample: peripheral blood. Receptors were obtained from an elderly man with acute or convalescent COVID-19. The CDR3 runs from the conserved cysteine through the conserved F or W. A row's size may be missing; if present it is once, few, many or a size class.

clone_size v_call cdr3_aa
NA TRBV6-5 CASNGQFNTEAFF
NA TRBV5-1 CASSTSRDTQYF
once TRBV19 CASRGSYEQYF
many TRBV27 CASSTGSGNTIYF
NA TRBV19 CASSITLQDNQPQHF
once TRBV7-2 CASSVGGAENIQYF
NA TRBV4-2 CASSQKSADEQFF
NA TRBV30 CACSTEDTQYF
few TRBV14 CASSLGQAREQYF
NA TRBV12-3/TRBV12-4 CASSLGRNYGYTF
NA TRBV4-2 CASSLTGGYYGYTF
NA TRBV5-4 CASSRPEGGGYNEQFF
NA TRBV30 CAWGSPPTGEETRYF
NA TRBV19 CASSRTGTSSYEQYF
NA TRBV5-4 CASSSGTARETQYF
NA TRBV30 CAWNGQLRGGYTF
NA TRBV4-3 CASSQLGGGSDTQYF
NA TRBV28 CASHTTGGFGDNSPLHF
NA TRBV14 CASSRVLVRETQYF